The clone carrying this T cell receptor (beta chain) has only a few counts. Its matching antigen is unknown. This specimen comes from a study of T-cell reconstitution after alpha-beta-depleted transplantation in children. Whole-study findings and limits: Surviving thymic progenitors and recipient T cells were the source of high TCRbeta diversity at day 60 in some patients. A year had passed since transplant, and T-cell counts and diversity by then came mostly from newly produced T cells.

Library preparation (for TCRbeta) was performed with unique molecular identifiers. TCRdb re-analysed the PCR reads in MiXCR, keeping a single row per CDR3 protein. The repertoire holds under 450,000 distinct CDR3 sequences, with around 16% as singletons. Germline V gives CDR1 SGHRS, CDR2 YFSETQ. The V end was cut by 4 bases, the J end by 1 base, with 15 bases between. The CDR3 sequence is 15 residues long. Here the sequenced sample was PBMCs, mostly from graft donor cells, taken 360 days after TCRalphabeta/CD19-depleted stem cell transplant. The J gene is TRBJ2-7, the V gene TRBV5-1, with D tentatively TRBD1 or TRBD2 (5 bases each). The receptor was derived from a boy younger than two who had a stem cell transplant for Wiskott-Aldrich syndrome, so the T cells may come from the graft donor. The CDR3 sequence is CASSTGPARSYEQYF. CDR3 in DNA: TGCGCCAGCAGCACGGGACCGGCGAGATCCTACGAGCAGTACTTC.